One sample yielded the 30 T cell receptor beta chains listed below, sequenced in a study of CD4+ T cells in melanoma. The assay was immunoSEQ multiplex PCR, and TCRdb's table has in-frame clones only and misses some. The sample yields roughly 6,900 clones, 50% to 75% seen once. The sample was cells from a culture (not recorded whether cultured in vitro). These TCRs come from a human donor with melanoma.

The chain combines TRBV9 with TRBJ1-1; D is undetermined. From germline, CDR1 is SGDLS and CDR2 YYNGEE. This CDR3 contains 13 residues. Trimming pared 2 bases from V and 1 base from J, leaving 6 bases between. CDR3 residues: CASSVSGNTEAFF. CDR3 bases: TGTGCCAGCAGCGTTTCAGGGAACACTGAAGCTTTCTTT. The complete variable domain, with remaining parts taken from reference TRBV9 and TRBJ1-1, reads DSGVTQTPKHLITATGQRVTLRCSPRSGDLSVYWYQQSLDQGLQFLIQYYNGEERAKGNILERFSAQQFPDLHSELNLSSLELGDSALYFCASSVSGNTEAFFGQGTRLTVV.

In this sample, this clone turned up a few times. The gene calls are TRBV9 and TRBJ2-6; 11 nucleotides line up with TRBD2. The V and J ends lost 3 bases and 0 bases, in that order; junction bases with no gene match: 2. Germline values: CDR1 SGDLS, CDR2 YYNGEE. The CDR3 consists of 17 residues. CDR3 nucleotide sequence: TGTGCCAGCAGCGCTAGCGGGGGGCTCTCTGGGGCCAACGTCCTGACTTTC. Amino acids: CASSASGGLSGANVLTF.

The V gene is TRBV30, the J gene TRBJ2-5; D possibly uses TRBD1 or TRBD2 (5 bases each). With 1 base removed from V and 7 bases from J, the gap between germline ends came to 16 bases. There are 14 residues in the CDR3. Germline CDR1 reads GTSNPN; CDR2 reads SVGIG (reference sequence). CDR3 loop: CAWSDTGRAATQYF. For the CDR3, the DNA is TGTGCCTGGAGTGACACGGGGCGGGCTGCGACCCAGTACTTC.

This chain uses TRBV14 with TRBJ2-2, with D maybe TRBD2 (7 bases). This CDR3 region has 16 residues. CDR1 and CDR2 (germline): SGHDN, FVKESK. The V gene lost 5 bases and the J gene lost 8 bases, with 21 bases spanning the gap. The CDR3 bases are TGTGCCAGCAGCTTGGTTGGCGGGGGCACGGCGGGGGAGCTGTTTTTT. This sequence encodes CASSLVGGGTAGELFF.

This clone is judged medium-sized. This chain joins TRBV28 and TRBJ1-5; D gene uncertain. Trimming pared 5 bases from V and 1 base from J, leaving 12 bases between. CDR3 size: 15 residues. Germline CDR1 MDHEN, CDR2 SYDVKM. The CDR3 reads CASSLVRGSNQPQHF. The CDR3 nucleotides read TGTGCCAGCAGTCTGGTACGAGGGAGCAATCAGCCCCAGCATTTT.

The table lists this clone with a few counts. The chain has TRBV4-2 and TRBJ2-2; D is ambiguous. Germline V CDR1 and CDR2: LGHNA, YNFKEQ. CDR3 length equals 15 residues. Trimming left V 4 bases short and J 1 base short, with 10 bases between. The CDR3 nucleotides read TGTGCCAGCAGCCGTCAGCCCTTGAACACCGGGGAGCTGTTTTTT. This translates into CASSRQPLNTGELFF.

The chain links TRBV19 to TRBJ1-1; TRBD1 is a possible D gene (5 bases). CDR1 LNHDA and CDR2 SQIVND come from the germline V gene (reference sequence). V lost 5 bases, J lost 0 bases, and 7 bases lay in between. CDR3 length: 13 amino acids. CDR3 amino acids: CASSAGVNTEAFF. CDR3 DNA: TGTGCCAGTAGTGCGGGGGTGAACACTGAAGCTTTCTTT.

This clone was seen a few times. This chain connects TRBV6-4 to TRBJ2-7; D may correspond to TRBD1 or TRBD2 (5 bases each). Per germline, CDR1 MRHNA and CDR2 SNTAGT. The ends were cut back, 4 bases at V and 2 bases at J, with 12 bases in the middle. The CDR3 loop spans 14 amino acids. The CDR3 DNA is TGTGCCAGCAGTGTAGGGACCGACCCCTACGAGCAGTACTTC. This gives the protein CASSVGTDPYEQYF.

This clone was detected only a few times. The chain couples TRBV14 to TRBJ2-2; D is uncertain. V lost 4 bases to trimming and J lost 2 bases, with 11 bases between them. The CDR3 is 15 residues long. Per the germline V gene, CDR1 is SGHDN and CDR2 is FVKESK. This CDR3 is CASSPTVRNTGELFF. In DNA form, the CDR3 reads TGTGCCAGCAGCCCGACGGTTCGTAACACCGGGGAGCTGTTTTTT.

This sequence joins TRBV15 and TRBJ1-2; D is unclear. CDR1 is LNHNV, CDR2 YYDKDF, per germline (reference sequence). Trimming took 0 bases from V and 9 from J, leaving 8 bases between them. This CDR3 contains 12 residues. The CDR3 sequence is CATSREGQSYTF. CDR3 in DNA: TGTGCCACCAGCAGAGAGGGTCAGAGCTACACCTTC.

The chain employs TRBV25-1 and TRBJ2-5, with D tentatively TRBD1 (6 bases). Trimming stripped 1 base from V and 0 bases from J, with 9 bases between. The germline V gene encodes CDR1 MGHDK and CDR2 SYGVNS. CDR3 size: 15 residues. In nucleotides, the CDR3 is TGTGCCAGCAGTGAATCTACAGGGAACCAAGAGACCCAGTACTTC. This encodes CASSESTGNQETQYF.

By proportion, this clone is large. The genes are TRBV9 and TRBJ1-3; D may be TRBD1 (6 bases). The CDR3 is made up of 16 amino acids. In germline, CDR1 is SGDLS, CDR2 YYNGEE. Trimming shortened V by 0 bases and J by 2 bases, and 12 bases separated the two germline ends. The CDR3 loop reads CASSVGGGEAGNTIYF. CDR3 DNA: TGTGCCAGCAGCGTAGGTGGGGGCGAAGCTGGAAACACCATATATTTT.

This clone was observed a handful of times. The V and J genes are TRBV5-5 and TRBJ1-6; D is undetermined. V shed 0 bases and J shed 5 bases, with 6 bases lying between them. Germline CDR1 SGHKS, CDR2 YYEKEE (reference sequence). This CDR3 spans 14 amino acids. CDR3 protein: CASSLGGNNSPLHF. Written as DNA, the CDR3 is TGTGCCAGCAGCTTGGGCGGGAATAATTCACCCCTCCACTTT.

The genes are TRBV3-1 (or the pseudogene TRBV3-2) and TRBJ2-1; maybe TRBD1 (6 bases). This CDR3 is 14 amino acids long. Trimming stripped 4 bases from V and 8 bases from J, with 15 bases between. The V gene's germline CDR1 is LGHDT and CDR2 YNNKEL (reference sequence). The CDR3 reads CASSPPQGLDEQFF. CDR3 in DNA: TGTGCCAGCAGCCCACCTCAGGGGTTGGATGAGCAGTTCTTC.

The CDR3 coding sequence is TGTGCCAGCAGTACCCAGGGAGTAGGGAACACTGAAGCTTTCTTT. This gives the protein CASSTQGVGNTEAFF. The chain employs TRBV28 and TRBJ1-1; tentatively, D is TRBD1 (5 bases). Germline V gene sequence: CDR1 MDHEN, CDR2 SYDVKM. The CDR3 runs to 15 residues. Trimming took 5 bases from V and 1 from J, leaving 14 bases between them.

The J gene is TRBJ1-5, the V gene TRBV7-8; weak D call: TRBD1 (5 bases). The CDR3 is made up of 14 amino acids. V lost 5 bases, J lost 3 bases, and 11 bases lay in between. CDR1 is SGHVS, CDR2 FQNEAQ, per germline. This CDR3 is CASSLQEDNQPQHF. CDR3 nucleotide sequence: TGTGCCAGCAGCCTACAGGAGGACAATCAGCCCCAGCATTTT.

This clone was found a few times. This rearrangement joins TRBV19 to TRBJ2-7, with D unclear. Germline V gene data show CDR1 as LNHDA and CDR2 as SQIVND (reference sequence). V lost 6 bases and J 2 bases, leaving 11 bases between the germline ends. The CDR3 is made up of 13 amino acids. For the CDR3, the DNA is TGTGCCAGTAGCAGGACGGTCACCTACGAGCAGTACTTC. Protein sequence: CASSRTVTYEQYF. Full variable domain (outside the CDR3, taken from reference TRBV19 and TRBJ2-7): DGGITQSPKYLFRKEGQNVTLSCEQNLNHDAMYWYRQDPGQGLRLIYYSQIVNDFQKGDIAEGYSVSREKKESFPLTVTSAQKNPTAFYLCASSRTVTYEQYFGPGTRLTVT.

This clone was seen more than once but under ten times. The chain joins TRBV2 to TRBJ1-4; TRBD1 is a possible D gene (5 bases). The V end lost 6 bases, the J end lost 5 bases, and 13 bases lay between the germline ends. This CDR3 has 14 amino acids. CDR1 is SNHLY, CDR2 FYNNEI, per germline. In DNA form, the CDR3 reads TGTGCCAGCAGAGGGGAGACAGTAAATGAAAAACTGTTTTTT. Encoded protein: CASRGETVNEKLFF.

The rearrangement links TRBV27 to TRBJ2-2; a possible D gene is TRBD2 (7 bases). Germline CDR1 is MNHEY and CDR2 is SMNVEV (reference sequence). The CDR3 runs to 14 residues. The V and J ends lost 5 bases and 6 bases respectively, with 13 bases between them. DNA of the CDR3: TGTGCCAGCAGTACCGGGGGGCTCTCCGGGGAGCTGTTTTTT. It is translated as CASSTGGLSGELFF.

The chain is built from TRBV25-1 and TRBJ1-6, with D possibly matching TRBD1 (5 bases). The CDR3 has 14 amino acids. V lost 3 bases, J lost 8 bases, and 11 bases lay in between. Germline V gene data show CDR1 as MGHDK and CDR2 as SYGVNS. The CDR3 reads CASSERDRYSPLHF. The CDR3 coding sequence is TGTGCCAGCAGTGAGCGGGACCGATATTCACCCCTCCACTTT.

The chain carries TRBV25-1 and TRBJ1-4; TRBD1 matches 8 bases. The trim removed 4 bases at V and 8 bases at J, leaving 9 bases unmatched. CDR1 is MGHDK and CDR2 is SYGVNS in the germline V gene. The CDR3 sequence is 15 residues long. Here the CDR3 DNA reads TGTGCCAGCAGTGTGACAGGGGTTCGACGGGAAAAACTGTTTTTT. Amino acids: CASSVTGVRREKLFF. The full variable domain, with the rest looked up from reference TRBV25-1 and TRBJ1-4, is EADIYQTPRYLVIGTGKKITLECSQTMGHDKMYWYQQDPGMELHLIHYSYGVNSTEKGDLSSESTVSRIRTEHFPLTLESARPSHTSQYLCASSVTGVRREKLFFGSGTQLSVL.

V and J are TRBV7-9 and TRBJ2-3; no firm D call. Per germline, CDR1 SEHNR and CDR2 FQNEAQ (reference sequence). V was pared by 5 bases and J by 4 bases, with 19 bases between. The CDR3 sequence is 16 residues long. The CDR3 sequence is CASSLPLGWAADTQYF. The CDR3 region has the DNA TGTGCCAGCAGCCTACCCCTGGGGTGGGCGGCAGATACGCAGTATTTT.

Regarding this clone: The junction departs from germline at one end; a sequencing error may be responsible. The chain is built from TRBV7-9 and TRBJ2-2; 8 nucleotides agree with TRBD2. Germline CDR1 and CDR2: SEHNR and FQNEAQ (reference sequence). The CDR3 sequence is 15 residues long. CDR3 DNA: TGTGCCAGCAGTTTAGCGGGGAGCCTTACCGGGGAGCTGTTTTTT. It specifies CASSLAGSLTGELFF.

In its sample, this clone is large. This chain uses TRBV7-9 with TRBJ2-1; the match to TRBD1 covers 9 bases. Germline CDR1 SEHNR, CDR2 FQNEAQ (reference sequence). CDR3 size: 13 residues. J gave up 5 bases and V 10 bases, and 6 bases lay outside the gene matches. The CDR3 DNA sequence: TGTGCCACCGACAGGGGGTATGACAATGAGCAGTTCTTC. It is translated as CATDRGYDNEQFF.

The V gene is TRBV7-2, the J gene TRBJ2-2, with D unresolved. Germline CDR1 reads SGHTA; CDR2 reads FQGNSA. Trimming took off 5 bases at V and 4 bases at J, with 14 bases between the two ends. The CDR3 runs 15 residues. The CDR3 reads CASSLDQRATGELFF. The CDR3 region has the DNA TGTGCCAGCAGCCTAGACCAAAGGGCCACCGGGGAGCTGTTTTTT.

This clone has just a few counts. The V gene is TRBV7-9, the J gene TRBJ2-6; 7 positions agree with TRBD2. V lost 8 bases, J lost 0 bases, and 10 bases stayed unmatched. This CDR3 contains 17 residues. Germline V gene lookup returns CDR1 SEHNR and CDR2 FQNEAQ (reference sequence). In DNA, the CDR3 is TGTGCCAGCTCCCTAAGCGGGGCGAACTCTGGGGCCAACGTCCTGACTTTC. It translates to CASSLSGANSGANVLTF.

J is TRBJ2-7 and V is TRBV5-1; TRBD2 might be the D (7 bases). The V gene's germline CDR1 is SGHRS and CDR2 YFSETQ. The V end lost 4 bases, the J end lost 0 bases, and 17 bases lay between the germline ends. This CDR3 contains 16 residues. The CDR3 sequence is CASSVEPGGSSYEQYF. Here the CDR3 DNA reads TGCGCCAGCAGCGTAGAGCCGGGGGGCTCCTCCTACGAGCAGTACTTC.

This clone was recorded once. V is TRBV27 and J is TRBJ1-1; possible D gene TRBD1, 6 bases. The CDR3 spans 14 residues. The germline V and J ends were trimmed by 5 bases and 1 base, with 11 bases remaining between them. Germline V gene data show CDR1 as MNHEY and CDR2 as SMNVEV (reference sequence). CDR3 DNA: TGTGCCAGCAGTCTACAGGGTCAGAACACTGAAGCTTTCTTT. Its protein is CASSLQGQNTEAFF.

The chain links TRBV5-5 to TRBJ2-1; 8 bases map to TRBD1. CDR1 SGHKS and CDR2 YYEKEE come from the germline V gene (reference sequence). Trimming cost V 2 bases and J 4 bases; bases outside gene matches: 8. The CDR3 totals 16 residues. In DNA form, the CDR3 reads TGTGCCAGCAGCTTTCACCCCGACAGGGGTTACAATGAGCAGTTCTTC. As protein: CASSFHPDRGYNEQFF.

This chain joins TRBV28 and TRBJ2-2, with a weak D call TRBD1 (6 bases). V was clipped by 4 bases and J by 1 base, with 19 bases between them. Germline V CDR1 and CDR2: MDHEN, SYDVKM. This CDR3 region has 18 residues. CDR3 sequence (DNA): TGTGCCAGCAGTTCCTGGGGACATTCGGATAAGAACACCGGGGAGCTGTTTTTT. The encoded protein is CASSSWGHSDKNTGELFF.